A single sample gave rise to the 9 T cell receptor beta chains below, sequenced in a study of Ad26.COV2.S vaccination and SARS-CoV-2 variants. Treatment defined: roughly 18 received Ad26.COV2.S at low or high dose, single or two shots; about five received placebo; per-sample allocation not given. It was on day 63 after the first vaccine or placebo injection that samples were taken. The data were produced by immunoSEQ multiplex PCR, yet TCRdb's version contains in-frame clones alone and is incomplete. The sample shows 350,000 to 550,000 clones, nearly 90% of them seen only once. The source was peripheral blood, collected in a trial of Ad26.COV2.S vaccine versus placebo. The receptors originated from a person aged 18-65 years who received the Ad26.COV2.S COVID-19 vaccine or a placebo.

The chain links TRBV3-1 (or the pseudogene TRBV3-2) to TRBJ1-5; D is perhaps TRBD1 (6 bases). Trimming took 2 bases from V and 5 from J, leaving 10 bases between them. Per germline, CDR1 LGHDT and CDR2 YNNKEL (reference sequence). This CDR3 region has 14 residues. The CDR3 nucleotides read TGTGCCAGCAGCCAATCAGGGGCCTATCAGCCCCAGCATTTT. Its translation is CASSQSGAYQPQHF.

The J gene is TRBJ2-7, the V gene TRBV12-3 or TRBV12-4; no clear D. Trimming pared 5 bases from V and 3 bases from J, leaving 11 bases between. The CDR3 runs to 13 residues. The CDR3 coding sequence is TGTGCCAGCAGTATTGTGGACGGCTACGAGCAGTACTTC. Translated, it gives CASSIVDGYEQYF.

The chain is built from TRBV11-3 and TRBJ1-2; tentatively, D is TRBD1 (5 bases). This CDR3 is 17 amino acids long. Trimming took off 1 base at V and 0 bases at J, with 15 bases between the two ends. From germline, CDR1 is SGHNT and CDR2 YENEEA. The CDR3 DNA reads as TGTGCCAGCAGCTTAGCAATTCGACAGCCTTCTAACTATGGCTACACCTTC. It is translated as CASSLAIRQPSNYGYTF.

CDR3 residues: CASSLQGRGTEAFF. CDR3 nucleotides: TGTGCCAGCAGCTTACAGGGGCGAGGCACTGAAGCTTTCTTT. The V gene is TRBV3-1 (or the pseudogene TRBV3-2), the J gene TRBJ1-1, with TRBD1 matching over 7 bases. The V gene's germline CDR1 is LGHDT and CDR2 YNNKEL (reference sequence). The junction had 7 bases not matched to a gene; V was cut back by 5 bases and J by 4 bases. This CDR3 is 14 amino acids long.

V usage is TRBV11-3 and J usage is TRBJ2-1; the match to TRBD2 covers 10 bases. Germline V CDR1 and CDR2: SGHNT, YENEEA. This CDR3 contains 15 residues. Trimming took 6 bases from V and 8 from J; bases not matched to a gene: 10. The CDR3 sequence: CASRPPSGSVDEQFF. The CDR3 region has the DNA TGTGCCAGCAGACCCCCTAGCGGGAGTGTCGATGAGCAGTTCTTC.

The genes are TRBV12-3 or TRBV12-4 and TRBJ1-1, with D unclear. The CDR3 is 11 amino acids. V lost 3 bases, J lost 6 bases, and 5 bases lay in between. CDR3 loop: CASSFLSEAFF. The CDR3 bases are TGTGCCAGCAGTTTCCTATCTGAAGCTTTCTTT.

The chain has TRBV19 and TRBJ2-5, with D perhaps matching TRBD1 (5 bases). Trimming removed 3 bases from V and 1 base from J, with 9 bases in between. The CDR3 contains 14 residues. CDR1 is LNHDA and CDR2 is SQIVND in the germline V gene (reference sequence). The CDR3 nucleotides read TGTGCCAGTAGTATTCTGGGGCGCCAAGAGACCCAGTACTTC. It yields the protein CASSILGRQETQYF.

The chain employs TRBV5-3 and TRBJ1-3; unclear D gene. TRBV5-3 is assigned to the ORF class and has an uncertain function. Trimming pared 2 bases from V and 0 bases from J, leaving 6 bases between. The length of the CDR3 is 14 residues. The CDR3 nucleotides read TGTGCCAGAAGCTTTAAAAACTCTGGAAACACCATATATTTT. This translates into CARSFKNSGNTIYF.

The chain carries TRBV3-1 (or the pseudogene TRBV3-2) and TRBJ2-1; no reliable D call. The CDR3 extends over 11 amino acids. V was pared by 1 base and J by 10 bases, with 5 bases between. Per the germline V gene, CDR1 is LGHDT and CDR2 is YNNKEL (reference sequence). CDR3 loop: CASSQASEQFF. CDR3 in DNA: TGTGCCAGCAGCCAAGCAAGCGAGCAGTTCTTC.